The TCR beta chain under discussion was sequenced for a study of blood T cell repertoires in COVID-19. Looking at the study overall: Samples taken during acute and convalescent COVID-19 were collected in the United States, Italy and Spain.

Repertoires were generated with immunoSEQ multiplex PCR, while TCRdb's copy carries only in-frame clones and drops some. This sample has 270,000 or so clones, with around nine tenths found just once. Germline V lookup: CDR1 MNHEY, CDR2 SVGAGI. The CDR3 is 16 amino acids. V lost 4 bases, J lost 1 base, and 7 bases stayed unmatched. Sequencing was carried out using PBMCs or T cells enriched from blood (not recorded which). This chain uses TRBV6-5 with TRBJ2-1; TRBD2 matches at 7 bases. The clonotype comes from a woman aged 18-35 years who had recovered from COVID-19. CDR3: CASSSALAESYNEQFF. CDR3 sequence (DNA): TGTGCCAGCAGTTCCGCCCTAGCGGAGTCCTACAATGAGCAGTTCTTC.